These 14 T cell receptor beta chains originate from one sample sequenced in a study of T-cell reconstitution after alpha-beta-depleted transplantation in children. A library of TCRbeta sequences, prepared with unique molecular identifiers, was generated. TCRdb re-derived calls from the PCR reads in MiXCR, one entry per CDR3 protein. Counted here are approximately 300,000 distinct CDR3 sequences, more than 9% occurring once; the ten biggest clones make up around 24%. Specimen: peripheral blood, collected 180 days after TCRalphabeta/CD19-depleted stem cell transplant. These receptors all stem from a male patient under 10 years old who had a stem cell transplant for chronic granulomatous disease, so the T cells may come from the graft donor.

V usage is TRBV4-2 and J usage is TRBJ2-3, with 8 nucleotides matching TRBD2. This CDR3 comprises 17 residues. Germline V gives CDR1 LGHNA, CDR2 YNFKEQ. Trimming at V came to 0 bases and at J to 5 bases, leaving 10 bases not matched to a gene. The DNA of the CDR3 is TGTGCCAGCAGCCAAGATGCTATGACGGGAGGGGGAGATACGCAGTATTTT. Protein product: CASSQDAMTGGGDTQYF.

At least ten counts were recorded for this clonotype. The chain joins TRBV18 to TRBJ2-2, with D maybe TRBD1 (5 bases). Germline V gene data show CDR1 as KGHSH and CDR2 as LQKENI. V shed 3 bases and J shed 2 bases, with 10 bases lying between them. The CDR3 is 15 residues long. The CDR3 DNA reads as TGTGCCAGCTCACCGCGACAGCCAAACACCGGGGAGCTGTTTTTT. This codes for CASSPRQPNTGELFF.

This clonotype has a count of ten or more. The V call is TRBV20-1, the J call TRBJ1-5; D is unclear. This CDR3 has 13 amino acids. CDR1 is DFQATT and CDR2 is SNEGSKA in the germline V gene (reference sequence). V dropped 3 bases and J dropped 9 bases, with 15 bases sitting between them. The CDR3: CSASYGDSRPQHF. CDR3 DNA: TGCAGTGCTAGTTACGGAGATTCGCGGCCCCAGCATTTT.

At least ten counts were recorded for this clonotype. CDR3 amino acids: CASSPRVTGELFF. The CDR3 nucleotides read TGTGCCAGCAGCCCCAGGGTCACCGGGGAGCTGTTTTTT. The chain is built from TRBV18 and TRBJ2-2, with TRBD1 as a possible D gene (5 bases). CDR3 size: 13 residues. V was clipped by 8 bases and J by 4 bases, with 11 bases between them. In germline, CDR1 is KGHSH, CDR2 LQKENI.

This clonotype has a count of ten or more. The chain couples TRBV6-1 to TRBJ2-1; 11 bases line up with TRBD1. The germline V gene has CDR1 MNHNS and CDR2 SASEGT. The CDR3 extends over 13 amino acids. The J segment lost 6 bases and the V segment lost 6 bases, leaving 1 base of the junction unmatched. The CDR3 sequence is CASRGTGGNEQFF. DNA of the CDR3: TGTGCCAGCAGGGGGACAGGGGGCAATGAGCAGTTCTTC.

In this sample, this clonotype turned up many times. The V gene is TRBV5-1, the J gene TRBJ2-5; TRBD2 is a possible D gene (6 bases). CDR1 is SGHRS, CDR2 YFSETQ, per germline. The CDR3 has 16 amino acids. V lost 0 bases, J lost 10 bases, and 22 bases lay in between. The CDR3 DNA follows: TGCGCCAGCAGCTTGGCCCGGCTAGCGAGGCTCGAGGACCAGTACTTC. It yields the protein CASSLARLARLEDQYF. The full variable domain, completed using reference TRBV5-1 and TRBJ2-5, is KAGVTQTPRYLIKTRGQQVTLSCSPISGHRSVSWYQQTPGQGLQFLFEYFSETQRNKGNFPGRFSGRQFSNSRSEMNVSTLELGDSALYLCASSLARLARLEDQYFGPGTRLLVL.

At least ten counts were recorded for this clonotype. The chain combines TRBV12-3 or TRBV12-4 with TRBJ2-2, with TRBD1 as a possible D gene (6 bases). The CDR3 consists of 19 residues. V dropped 4 bases and J dropped 3 bases, with 24 bases sitting between them. DNA for the CDR3: TGTGCCAGCAGTTCTACCGAGCTTAGGGGGTCCCCTCACACCGGGGAGCTGTTTTTT. Amino acids: CASSSTELRGSPHTGELFF.

This clonotype was counted ten times or more. The chain is built from TRBV24-1 and TRBJ2-5, with TRBD1 as a possible D gene (5 bases). The CDR3 consists of 13 residues. The V gene lost 1 base and the J gene lost 5 bases, with 7 bases spanning the gap. Germline lookup yields CDR1 KGHDR and CDR2 SFDVKD. As DNA, the CDR3 is TGTGCCACCAGTGATTTCCAGGGTGAGACCCAGTACTTC. It yields the protein CATSDFQGETQYF.

At least ten counts were recorded for this clonotype. This chain joins TRBV12-3 or TRBV12-4 and TRBJ2-2; 10 nucleotides agree with TRBD1. This CDR3 spans 15 amino acids. The V gene end was trimmed by 4 bases and the J gene end by 6 bases; junction bases not matched to a gene: 5. In DNA form, the CDR3 reads TGTGCCAGCAGTTGGGACAGGGGAAAGGCCGGGGAGCTGTTTTTT. Protein: CASSWDRGKAGELFF.

In its sample, this clonotype was seen many times. The V and J genes are TRBV6-5 and TRBJ2-5; 10 bases match TRBD2. This CDR3 contains 18 residues. J gave up 5 bases and V 4 bases, and 16 bases lay outside the gene matches. Germline CDR1 and CDR2: MNHEY and SVGAGI. The CDR3 region has the DNA TGTGCCAGCAGTTCCCAAAGGACCAGCGGGGGGGCCGGTGAGACCCAGTACTTC. It codes for CASSSQRTSGGAGETQYF.

This clonotype was detected ten times or more. The rearrangement joins TRBV6-5 to TRBJ2-1; a possible D gene is TRBD2 (6 bases). The V end lost 4 bases, the J end lost 0 bases, and 13 bases lay between the germline ends. The germline gives CDR1 MNHEY, CDR2 SVGAGI. This CDR3 comprises 16 residues. CDR3 nucleotide sequence: TGTGCCAGCAGTTCCCCCCACGGGAGCTCCTACAATGAGCAGTTCTTC. Its translation is CASSSPHGSSYNEQFF.

This clonotype was counted ten times or more. CDR3 protein: CSAPPSGVKETQYF. Written as DNA, the CDR3 is TGCAGTGCTCCGCCTAGCGGGGTCAAAGAGACCCAGTACTTC. The J gene is TRBJ2-5, the V gene TRBV20-1; 9 bases match TRBD2. Germline CDR1 reads DFQATT; CDR2 reads SNEGSKA (reference sequence). Trimming at V came to 5 bases and at J to 3 bases, leaving 7 bases not matched to a gene. This CDR3 comprises 14 residues.

The chain is built from TRBV7-9 and TRBJ2-7; perhaps TRBD1 as D (5 bases). Germline V CDR1 and CDR2: SEHNR, FQNEAQ (reference sequence). V lost 2 bases, J lost 6 bases, and 14 bases lay in between. CDR3 length: 14 residues. Written as DNA, the CDR3 is TGTGCCAGCAGCTTAAAGGGGCTCTCGGGCGAGCAGTACTTC. This gives the protein CASSLKGLSGEQYF.

In its sample, this clonotype was seen a few times. This chain joins TRBV28 and TRBJ2-1; 8 bases are a match to TRBD1. Per germline, CDR1 MDHEN and CDR2 SYDVKM. J lost 4 bases, V lost 2 bases, and 10 bases had no gene match. This CDR3 has 17 residues. The CDR3 region has the DNA TGTGCCAGCAGTTTAAGACGGACAGGGCTTCCTTACAATGAGCAGTTCTTC. This gives the protein CASSLRRTGLPYNEQFF.